The rows below give T cell receptor beta chains drawn from one sample of a study of monozygotic twins with inflammatory bowel disease. TCRdb re-called the 5' RACE reads and shows each CDR3 protein once, DNA omitted. The sample totals 300,000 to 350,000 distinct CDR3 sequences; its top ten clones hold 2% to 2.5%. Sequenced sample: blood. These receptors came from a human donor with ulcerative colitis or Crohn's disease, or a healthy co-twin of an affected twin (not recorded which). The CDR3 runs from the conserved cysteine through the conserved F or W. The order of the fields is CDR3 protein, clone size, J gene, V gene. Rows may omit the clone size; those that give it use once, few, many or a size class.

cdr3_aa: CASSRMGYTDTQYF
clone_size: .
j_call: TRBJ2-3
v_call: TRBV2

cdr3_aa: CASSQSWVHEQYF
clone_size: .
j_call: TRBJ2-7
v_call: TRBV3-1

cdr3_aa: CASSSGPLEQYF
clone_size: .
j_call: TRBJ2-3
v_call: TRBV12-3/TRBV12-4

cdr3_aa: CASSTSGLARQYF
clone_size: .
j_call: TRBJ2-7
v_call: TRBV19

cdr3_aa: CASSFRPGGPIF
clone_size: .
j_call: TRBJ2-1
v_call: TRBV7-2

cdr3_aa: CSARPPTEQEAFF
clone_size: .
j_call: TRBJ1-1
v_call: TRBV20-1

cdr3_aa: CASSIKGAAIFSDEKLFF
clone_size: .
j_call: TRBJ1-4
v_call: TRBV19

cdr3_aa: CATSDPGSARTDTQYF
clone_size: .
j_call: TRBJ2-3
v_call: TRBV24-1

cdr3_aa: CASSLPQPNTGELFF
clone_size: .
j_call: TRBJ2-2
v_call: TRBV7-2

cdr3_aa: CAISAGSGGWTGELFF
clone_size: .
j_call: TRBJ2-2
v_call: TRBV10-3

cdr3_aa: CSGLAGGNTGELFF
clone_size: .
j_call: TRBJ2-2
v_call: TRBV29-1

cdr3_aa: CASSLGTGFSTDTQYF
clone_size: .
j_call: TRBJ2-3
v_call: TRBV5-1

cdr3_aa: CASRWGNNEQFF
clone_size: .
j_call: TRBJ2-1
v_call: TRBV28

cdr3_aa: CASRLQGVNTEAFF
clone_size: .
j_call: TRBJ1-1
v_call: TRBV12-3/TRBV12-4

cdr3_aa: CASSHLTGYNEQFF
clone_size: .
j_call: TRBJ2-1
v_call: TRBV11-2

cdr3_aa: CASSLGTRAEQFF
clone_size: .
j_call: TRBJ2-1
v_call: TRBV12-3/TRBV12-4

cdr3_aa: CASSKKGLELSGEQFF
clone_size: .
j_call: TRBJ2-1
v_call: TRBV6-4

cdr3_aa: CSARQGSYEQYF
clone_size: .
j_call: TRBJ2-7
v_call: TRBV20-1

cdr3_aa: CASGIRSTDTQYF
clone_size: .
j_call: TRBJ2-3
v_call: TRBV6-2/TRBV6-3

cdr3_aa: CATSDSTGGQREAFF
clone_size: .
j_call: TRBJ1-1
v_call: TRBV24-1

cdr3_aa: CASSQQERQQFADTRYF
clone_size: .
j_call: TRBJ2-3
v_call: TRBV4-2

cdr3_aa: CASSLGTGGKNYGYTF
clone_size: .
j_call: TRBJ1-2
v_call: TRBV5-1

cdr3_aa: CASSSGEGLNGYTF
clone_size: .
j_call: TRBJ1-2
v_call: TRBV5-1

cdr3_aa: CASTREFYEQYF
clone_size: .
j_call: TRBJ2-7
v_call: TRBV28

cdr3_aa: CASSTIMTGSYEQYF
clone_size: .
j_call: TRBJ2-7
v_call: TRBV6-1

cdr3_aa: CASNRNAGGSTDTQYF
clone_size: .
j_call: TRBJ2-3
v_call: TRBV5-1

cdr3_aa: CASSFSLAAGADEQFF
clone_size: .
j_call: TRBJ2-1
v_call: TRBV5-1

cdr3_aa: CATSGMTGSSNQPQHF
clone_size: .
j_call: TRBJ1-5
v_call: TRBV24-1

cdr3_aa: CSARRADYTDTQYF
clone_size: .
j_call: TRBJ2-3
v_call: TRBV20-1

cdr3_aa: CASSSASGRGETQYF
clone_size: .
j_call: TRBJ2-5
v_call: TRBV5-1

cdr3_aa: CASGGTAHYEQYF
clone_size: .
j_call: TRBJ2-7
v_call: TRBV27

cdr3_aa: CASSPPSGVISDTQYF
clone_size: .
j_call: TRBJ2-3
v_call: TRBV18

cdr3_aa: CASSFRQGREGGNTIYF
clone_size: .
j_call: TRBJ1-3
v_call: TRBV13

cdr3_aa: CASSSWTGISHGYTF
clone_size: .
j_call: TRBJ1-2
v_call: TRBV5-8

cdr3_aa: CASRVGAGELFF
clone_size: .
j_call: TRBJ2-2
v_call: TRBV12-3/TRBV12-4

cdr3_aa: CSAGTALSNQPQHF
clone_size: .
j_call: TRBJ1-5
v_call: TRBV20-1

cdr3_aa: CASSFVSETERGDEKLFF
clone_size: medium-sized
j_call: TRBJ1-4
v_call: TRBV7-2

cdr3_aa: CASSQGVLRGKGEF
clone_size: .
j_call: TRBJ2-4
v_call: TRBV3-1

cdr3_aa: CSAGEAGSLTDTQYF
clone_size: .
j_call: TRBJ2-3
v_call: TRBV20-1

cdr3_aa: CAIMGNTLNYGYTF
clone_size: .
j_call: TRBJ1-2
v_call: TRBV10-3

cdr3_aa: CASSNGGESTEAFF
clone_size: .
j_call: TRBJ1-1
v_call: TRBV7-6

cdr3_aa: CASSPPGVQGGEKLFF
clone_size: .
j_call: TRBJ1-4
v_call: TRBV7-9

cdr3_aa: CATSRGGNYGYTF
clone_size: .
j_call: TRBJ1-2
v_call: TRBV15

cdr3_aa: CASSLVGQGAMNSPLHF
clone_size: .
j_call: TRBJ1-6
v_call: TRBV7-8

cdr3_aa: CAISLEGNSGNTIYF
clone_size: .
j_call: TRBJ1-3
v_call: TRBV10-3

cdr3_aa: CASSPYGAAYEQYF
clone_size: .
j_call: TRBJ2-7
v_call: TRBV18

cdr3_aa: CSASDSGRVWNIQYF
clone_size: .
j_call: TRBJ2-4
v_call: TRBV20-1

cdr3_aa: CASSGFGTSGGPFEQYF
clone_size: .
j_call: TRBJ2-7
v_call: TRBV27

cdr3_aa: CASSRDRGAPYGYTF
clone_size: .
j_call: TRBJ1-2
v_call: TRBV14

cdr3_aa: CSARTSGRSDNEQFF
clone_size: .
j_call: TRBJ2-1
v_call: TRBV20-1

cdr3_aa: CASRETGDSTDTQYF
clone_size: .
j_call: TRBJ2-3
v_call: TRBV7-9

cdr3_aa: CATSRAQRTDTQYF
clone_size: .
j_call: TRBJ2-3
v_call: TRBV15

cdr3_aa: CSAWTSGRGNEQFF
clone_size: .
j_call: TRBJ2-1
v_call: TRBV20-1

cdr3_aa: CASSLYGQGLGSGELFF
clone_size: .
j_call: TRBJ2-2
v_call: TRBV3-1

cdr3_aa: CATQGTGQLGSTGELFF
clone_size: .
j_call: TRBJ2-2
v_call: TRBV24-1

cdr3_aa: CASSPQGTAGAEAFF
clone_size: .
j_call: TRBJ1-1
v_call: TRBV6-1

cdr3_aa: CATSGSGISNQPQHF
clone_size: .
j_call: TRBJ1-5
v_call: TRBV24-1